This passage covers 4 T cell receptor beta chains from one sample sequenced in a study of PD-L1 blockade in urothelial cancer. Regarding time point: pretreatment peripheral blood. Data came from immunoSEQ multiplex PCR; TCRdb stores just in-frame clones and leaves some out. Among 98,000 or so clones listed, roughly 90% were seen once. The sample consisted of PBMCs, taken around atezolizumab (anti-PD-L1) treatment. All receptors come from a man in his fifties or sixties with urothelial cancer.

The V and J genes are TRBV7-2 and TRBJ2-7; D is possibly TRBD2 (6 bases). CDR3 length: 15 residues. CDR1 is SGHTA, CDR2 FQGNSA, per germline. The V gene lost 0 bases and the J gene lost 3 bases, with 12 bases spanning the gap. The CDR3 DNA follows: TGTGCCAGCAGCTTAGCTGTTGTGGGAGGCTACGAGCAGTACTTC. This translates into CASSLAVVGGYEQYF.

This clone has more than one count but fewer than ten. This chain joins TRBV7-8 and TRBJ2-5; TRBD2 might be the D (6 bases). The length of the CDR3 is 16 residues. Germline values: CDR1 SGHVS, CDR2 FQNEAQ. The germline V and J ends were trimmed by 2 bases and 4 bases, with 17 bases remaining between them. CDR3: CASSLTRVRERETQYF. CDR3 nucleotide sequence: TGTGCCAGCAGCTTAACACGTGTACGGGAGCGAGAGACCCAGTACTTC.

The V gene is TRBV5-6, the J gene TRBJ2-5, with 7 positions matching TRBD1. The CDR3 totals 14 residues. Trimming removed 4 bases from V and 5 bases from J; junction bases left unmatched: 8. The germline gives CDR1 SGHDT, CDR2 YYEEEE. CDR3 sequence reads: CASSRTGWGETQYF. The CDR3 DNA reads TGTGCCAGCAGCCGGACAGGTTGGGGGGAGACCCAGTACTTC. Combining the CDR3 with reference TRBV5-6 and TRBJ2-5 gives the whole variable domain DAGVTQSPTHLIKTRGQQVTLRCSPKSGHDTVSWYQQALGQGPQFIFQYYEEEERQRGNFPDRFSGHQFPNYSSELNVNALLLGDSALYLCASSRTGWGETQYFGPGTRLLVL.

The V gene is TRBV9, the J gene TRBJ1-2; 9 nucleotides agree with TRBD1. The J segment lost 8 bases and the V segment lost 0 bases, leaving 5 bases of the junction unmatched. Per germline, CDR1 SGDLS and CDR2 YYNGEE. The CDR3 has 14 amino acids. The CDR3 sequence: CASSVVTGGYGYTF. The CDR3 DNA sequence: TGTGCCAGCAGCGTAGTGACAGGGGGATACGGCTACACCTTC.